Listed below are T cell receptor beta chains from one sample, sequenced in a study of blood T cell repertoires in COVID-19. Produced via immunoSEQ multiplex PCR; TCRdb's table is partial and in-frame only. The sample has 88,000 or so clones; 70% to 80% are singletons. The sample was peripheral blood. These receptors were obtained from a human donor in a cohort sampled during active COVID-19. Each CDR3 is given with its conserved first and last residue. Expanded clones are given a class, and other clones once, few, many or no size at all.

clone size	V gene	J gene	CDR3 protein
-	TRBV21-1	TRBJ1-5	CASSKGSKDRPYNQPQHF
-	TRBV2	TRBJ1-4	CASSIQGTNEKLFF
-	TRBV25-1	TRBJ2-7	CASSELRQGAVYEQYF
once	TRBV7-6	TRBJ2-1	CASSFLAVGGGEQFF
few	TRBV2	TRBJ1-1	CASSEGRGPLNTEAFF
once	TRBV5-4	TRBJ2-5	CASSLDPDSQETQYF
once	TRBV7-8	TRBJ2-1	CASSPSGGRREQFF
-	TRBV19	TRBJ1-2	CASTLGPDNSYGYTF
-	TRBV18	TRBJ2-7	CASSPLTQGGIEQYF
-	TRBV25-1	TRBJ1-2	CASSALGDREEVGYGYTF
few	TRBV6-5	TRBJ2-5	CASAIQDQETQYF
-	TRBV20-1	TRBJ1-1	CSASLGGGGEAFF
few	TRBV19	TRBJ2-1	CASSTSWTSGILNEQFF
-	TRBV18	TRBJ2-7	CASSGTGGREQYF
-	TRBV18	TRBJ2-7	CASSPPGPPEQYF
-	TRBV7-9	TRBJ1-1	CASSLGQVEAFF
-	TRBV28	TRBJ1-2	CASSLWRKGRLDYGYTF
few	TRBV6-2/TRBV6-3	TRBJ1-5	CASSLIRGGQPQHF
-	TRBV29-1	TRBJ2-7	CSASSGYEQYF